One and the same sample provided the 16 T cell receptor beta chains below, sequenced in a study of neurological immune-mediated disorders. MiXCR, applied by TCRdb to the 5' RACE reads, yields one record per CDR3 protein. The sample has 80,000 to 85,000 distinct CDR3 sequences, about 2.5% seen once. Sequenced: PBMCs. These receptors were collected from a woman under 40 with multiple sclerosis.

This clonotype was seen repeatedly, ten times or more. The CDR3 here is CASRLQGMESKNTEAFF. CDR3 DNA: TGTGCCAGCAGGCTTCAGGGGATGGAAAGTAAGAACACTGAAGCTTTCTTT. The chain links TRBV12-3 or TRBV12-4 to TRBJ1-1, with a possible D match to TRBD1 (6 bases). This CDR3 spans 17 amino acids. Trimming cost V 6 bases and J 1 base, with 21 bases left between them.

This clonotype was seen many times. Here the CDR3 reads CATSDRTSGRLDNEQFF. As DNA, the CDR3 is TGTGCCACCAGTGATAGGACTAGCGGGAGACTTGACAATGAGCAGTTCTTC. The chain is built from TRBV24-1 and TRBJ2-1, with TRBD2 matching over 13 bases. V dropped 3 bases and J dropped 5; count of bases not matched to a gene: 6. Germline V lookup: CDR1 KGHDR, CDR2 SFDVKD. This CDR3 contains 17 residues.

This clonotype was recorded at least ten times. The chain is built from TRBV9 and TRBJ2-7, with D unclear. The CDR3 is 13 amino acids. Trimming pared 4 bases from V and 0 bases from J, leaving 8 bases between. Germline V gives CDR1 SGDLS, CDR2 YYNGEE. CDR3 bases: TGTGCCAGCAGCCCCAAAAGCTCCTACGAGCAGTACTTC. The encoded protein is CASSPKSSYEQYF.

This clonotype showed up many times. V usage is TRBV20-1 and J usage is TRBJ2-3, with 7 nucleotides matching TRBD2. CDR1 is DFQATT and CDR2 is SNEGSKA in the germline V gene (reference sequence). V lost 3 bases and J lost 6; bases outside the gene matches: 6. This CDR3 has 13 amino acids. The CDR3 bases are TGCAGTGCTAGTCGGCTAGCGGTGGATACGCAGTATTTT. It translates to CSASRLAVDTQYF.

There are many counts of this clonotype. This chain uses TRBV7-9 with TRBJ2-1; TRBD2 matches 12 bases. The CDR3 sequence is 19 residues long. Unmatched junction bases numbered 13, after V lost 7 bases and J lost 0 bases. The germline CDR1 and CDR2 sequences are SEHNR and FQNEAQ (reference sequence). The DNA for the CDR3 is TGTGCCAGCAACGACCCCAGGACTAGCGGGGCGAGCTCCTACAATGAGCAGTTCTTC. It translates to CASNDPRTSGASSYNEQFF.

This clonotype was seen a handful of times. The V and J genes are TRBV29-1 and TRBJ2-7, with 9 bases aligning to TRBD1. J was trimmed by 3 bases and V by 6 bases; bases with no gene match: 9. CDR1 is SQVTM, CDR2 ANQGSEA, per germline. The CDR3 runs 14 residues. In DNA, the CDR3 is TGCAGCGTCGAGAAAGGGACAGGGCACTACGAGCAGTACTTC. It is translated as CSVEKGTGHYEQYF.

This clonotype appeared many times. The V call is TRBV3-1, the J call TRBJ1-1, with a weak D call TRBD1 (5 bases). CDR3 length equals 13 residues. Looked up from germline, CDR1 is LGHDT and CDR2 is YNNKEL (reference sequence). V lost 5 bases, J lost 5 bases, and 12 bases lay in between. CDR3 in DNA: TGTGCCAGCAGCGGGACCGCCGGGACTGAAGCTTTCTTT. Its protein is CASSGTAGTEAFF.

This clonotype was counted at least ten times. The chain couples TRBV20-1 to TRBJ1-1; 8 positions agree with TRBD1. The CDR3 is 12 residues long. Germline values: CDR1 DFQATT, CDR2 SNEGSKA (reference sequence). V lost 6 bases and J lost 7; bases outside the gene matches: 7. CDR3 in DNA: TGCAGTGCCACGGACAGGGAGGTTGAAGCTTTCTTT. The encoded protein is CSATDREVEAFF.

This clonotype showed up just a few times. A much larger clone lies one base from this, so it may be a read error. The chain combines TRBV2 with TRBJ1-4; D is ambiguous. The CDR3 runs to 12 residues. Germline V gene data show CDR1 as SNHLY and CDR2 as FYNNEI. CDR3 in amino acids: CDSSLDVEKLFF. CDR3 nucleotide sequence: TGTGACAGCAGTTTGGACGTGGAAAAACTGTTTTTT. The variable domain in full, completed from reference TRBV2 and TRBJ1-4, reads EPEVTQTPSHQVTQMGQEVILRCVPISNHLYFYWYRQILGQKVEFLVSFYNNEISEKSEIFDDQFSVERPDGSNFTLKIRSTKLEDSAMYFCDSSLDVEKLFFGSGTQLSVL.

This clonotype was observed many times. V and J are TRBV12-3 or TRBV12-4 and TRBJ2-1, with D perhaps TRBD2 (5 bases). V was shortened by 3 bases and J by 0 bases, with 9 bases between the two germline ends. CDR3 size: 15 residues. The CDR3 DNA is TGTGCCAGCAGTTTTTTGGGGAGCTCCTACAATGAGCAGTTCTTC. Amino acid sequence: CASSFLGSSYNEQFF.

Many counts were recorded for this clonotype. The chain joins TRBV6-6 to TRBJ2-1; TRBD2 is a possible D gene (6 bases). The germline V and J ends were trimmed by 5 bases and 10 bases, with 18 bases remaining between them. The CDR3 has 14 residues. Germline V CDR1 and CDR2: MNHNY, SVGAGI (reference sequence). As DNA, the CDR3 is TGTGCCAGCAGTCGGGATAGCGGAGGCCCCGAGCAGTTCTTC. It is translated as CASSRDSGGPEQFF.

This clonotype was detected many times. J is TRBJ1-1 and V is TRBV7-9, with 7 bases lining up with TRBD1. Trimming at V came to 6 bases and at J to 11 bases, leaving 12 bases not matched to a gene. There are 13 residues in the CDR3. The germline V gene encodes CDR1 SEHNR and CDR2 FQNEAQ (reference sequence). The CDR3, as DNA: TGTGCCAGCAGACCCGACAGGGCTAGTTACGCTTTCTTT. Amino acids: CASRPDRASYAFF.

This clonotype was recorded many times. The rearrangement joins TRBV20-1 to TRBJ2-5; maybe TRBD1 (5 bases). The CDR3 length is 10 residues. Germline values: CDR1 DFQATT, CDR2 SNEGSKA (reference sequence). In DNA form, the CDR3 reads TGCAGCGGGTCAGGGGAGACCCAGTACTTC. This translates into CSGSGETQYF.

The table lists this clonotype with many counts. This sequence joins TRBV7-6 and TRBJ1-4, with 7 bases matching TRBD1. CDR1 and CDR2 from the germline V gene are SGHVS and FNYEAQ. The V and J ends lost 5 bases and 4 bases, in that order; junction bases with no gene match: 7. This CDR3 spans 15 amino acids. The CDR3 region is CASSPTTGYNEKLFF. The CDR3, as DNA: TGTGCCAGCAGCCCGACGACAGGGTATAATGAAAAACTGTTTTTT.

The sample holds many counts of this clonotype. The chain uses TRBV4-3 and TRBJ2-1; 11 bases are a match to TRBD2. Germline lookup yields CDR1 LGHNA and CDR2 YSLEER. V lost 0 bases and J lost 9; bases outside the gene matches: 10. The CDR3 has 17 amino acids. The CDR3 sequence: CASSQDAASGRQSEQFF. For the CDR3, the DNA is TGCGCCAGCAGCCAAGATGCCGCTAGCGGGAGGCAGTCTGAGCAGTTCTTC.

This clonotype was detected ten times or more. The V call is TRBV30, the J call TRBJ2-1; D unresolved. Germline CDR1 is GTSNPN and CDR2 is SVGIG (reference sequence). The CDR3 spans 14 residues. With 4 bases removed from V and 6 bases from J, the gap between germline ends came to 16 bases. CDR3 sequence reads: CAWTHLGVVNEQFF. Written as DNA, the CDR3 is TGTGCCTGGACCCACTTAGGAGTAGTCAATGAGCAGTTCTTC.